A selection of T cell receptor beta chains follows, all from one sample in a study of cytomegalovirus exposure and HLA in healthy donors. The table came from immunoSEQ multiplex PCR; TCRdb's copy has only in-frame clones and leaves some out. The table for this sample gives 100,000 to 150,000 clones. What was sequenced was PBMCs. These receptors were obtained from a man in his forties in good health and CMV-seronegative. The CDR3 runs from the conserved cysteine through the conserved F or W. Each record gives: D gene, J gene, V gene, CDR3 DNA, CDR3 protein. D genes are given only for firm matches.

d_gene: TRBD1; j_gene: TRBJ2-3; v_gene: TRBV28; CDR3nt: TGTGCCAGCAGGGGACAGTCCACGAGGACAGATACGCAGTATTTT; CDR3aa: CASRGQSTRTDTQYF
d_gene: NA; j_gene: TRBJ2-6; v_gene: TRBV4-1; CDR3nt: TGCGCCAGCAGCCCGCTAGGGGCCAACGTCCTGACTTTC; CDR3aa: CASSPLGANVLTF
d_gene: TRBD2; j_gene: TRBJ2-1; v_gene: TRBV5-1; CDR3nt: TGCGCCAGCAGCGGCCGGGGTAGCGGGAGCTACAATGAGCAGTTCTTC; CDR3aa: CASSGRGSGSYNEQFF
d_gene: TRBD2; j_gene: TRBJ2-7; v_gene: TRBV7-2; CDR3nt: TGTGCCAGCAGCCCTCGGGGCGGGAGGGCATCCGAGCAGTACTTC; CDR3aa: CASSPRGGRASEQYF
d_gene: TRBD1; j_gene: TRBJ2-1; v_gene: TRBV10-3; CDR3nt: TGTGCCATCTGGGACAGAGACTACAATGAGCAGTTCTTC; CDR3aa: CAIWDRDYNEQFF
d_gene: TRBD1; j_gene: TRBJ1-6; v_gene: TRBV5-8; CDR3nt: TGTGCCAGCAGCGAACGATCCGGGACAGGGGGTTCACCCCTCCACTTT; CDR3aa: CASSERSGTGGSPLHF
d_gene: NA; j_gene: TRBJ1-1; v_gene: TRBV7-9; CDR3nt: TGTGCCAGCAGGGCGGACGGGGGGATCACTGAAGCTTTCTTT; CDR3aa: CASRADGGITEAFF
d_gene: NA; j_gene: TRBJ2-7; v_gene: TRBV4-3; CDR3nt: TGCGCCAGCAGCCAAGATATAGAGCGTACCTACGAGCAGTACTTC; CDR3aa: CASSQDIERTYEQYF
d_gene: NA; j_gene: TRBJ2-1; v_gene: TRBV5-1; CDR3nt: TGCGCCAGCAGCTTGTTAACGGGGATAGACAATGAGCAGTTCTTC; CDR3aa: CASSLLTGIDNEQFF
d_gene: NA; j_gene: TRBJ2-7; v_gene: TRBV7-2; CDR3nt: TGTGCCAGCAGCTTAGGCGGAGGGAACTACGAGCAGTACTTC; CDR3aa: CASSLGGGNYEQYF
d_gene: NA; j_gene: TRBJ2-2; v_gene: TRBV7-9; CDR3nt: TGTGCCAGCAGCTTAGCAGTGGGGGGAGAGACCGGGGAGCTGTTTTTT; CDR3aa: CASSLAVGGETGELFF
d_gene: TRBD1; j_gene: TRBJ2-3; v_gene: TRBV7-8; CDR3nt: TGTGCCAGCAGCCCCCCGGACAGGGGGCTCTCAGATACGCAGTATTTT; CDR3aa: CASSPPDRGLSDTQYF
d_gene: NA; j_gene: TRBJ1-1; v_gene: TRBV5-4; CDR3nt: TGTGCCAGCAGGGGTGGGTCCGGGAAAACTGAAGCTTTCTTT; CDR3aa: CASRGGSGKTEAFF
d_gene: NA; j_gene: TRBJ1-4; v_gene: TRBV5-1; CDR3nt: TGCGCCAGCAGTCCCGAGGGGAGGGATGAAAAACTGTTTTTT; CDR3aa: CASSPEGRDEKLFF
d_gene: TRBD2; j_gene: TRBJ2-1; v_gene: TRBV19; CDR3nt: TGTGCCAGTAAATCGACTAGCGGGACCATTGAGCAGTTCTTC; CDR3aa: CASKSTSGTIEQFF
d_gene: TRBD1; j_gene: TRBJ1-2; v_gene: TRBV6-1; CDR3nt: TGTGCCAGCAGAGGGACAGGGGCACCTAACTATGGCTACACCTTC; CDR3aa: CASRGTGAPNYGYTF
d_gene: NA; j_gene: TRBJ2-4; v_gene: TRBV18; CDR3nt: TGTGCCAGCTCTAGACAGGTCCCCTTAGCCAAAAACATTCAGTACTTC; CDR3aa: CASSRQVPLAKNIQYF
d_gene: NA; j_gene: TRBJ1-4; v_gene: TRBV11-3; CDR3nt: TGTGCCAGCAGCCGAGCGCCTTCTCCTAATGAAAAACTGTTTTTT; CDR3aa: CASSRAPSPNEKLFF
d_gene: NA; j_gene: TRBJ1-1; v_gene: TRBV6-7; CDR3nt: TGTGCCAGCCCAATCCCCTCGGGTGGGAACACTGAAGCTTTCTTT; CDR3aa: CASPIPSGGNTEAFF
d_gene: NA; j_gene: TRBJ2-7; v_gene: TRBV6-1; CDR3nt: TGTGCCAGCAGTGGGTCCCCCGGGGGAGGCACCTACGAGCAGTACTTC; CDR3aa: CASSGSPGGGTYEQYF
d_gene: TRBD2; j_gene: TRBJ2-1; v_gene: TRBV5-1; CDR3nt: TGCGCCAGCAGCTTCGGGAGGGTTGATTCCTACAATGAGCAGTTCTTC; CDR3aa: CASSFGRVDSYNEQFF
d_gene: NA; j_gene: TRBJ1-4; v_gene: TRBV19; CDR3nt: TGTGCCAGTAGTGACGTGATGGGGCTCTGGGAAAAACTGTTTTTT; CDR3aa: CASSDVMGLWEKLFF
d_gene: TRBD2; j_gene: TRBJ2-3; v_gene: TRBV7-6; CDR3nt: TGTGCCAGCAGCTCCCCCGGACTAGCGGGGGACACGCAGTATTTT; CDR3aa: CASSSPGLAGDTQYF
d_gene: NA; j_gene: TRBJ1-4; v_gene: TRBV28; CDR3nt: TGTGCCAGCAGTGGAGGGTATGAAAAACTGTTTTTT; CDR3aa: CASSGGYEKLFF
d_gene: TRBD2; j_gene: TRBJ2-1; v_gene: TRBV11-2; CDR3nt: TGTGCCAGCAGCGAGGATAGAGCGGGAAGGGAGCAGTTCTTC; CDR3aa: CASSEDRAGREQFF
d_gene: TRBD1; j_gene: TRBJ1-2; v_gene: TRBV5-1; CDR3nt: TGCGCCAGCAGCTTGGCCCCCGGGACAGCCAAAGACTATGGCTACACCTTC; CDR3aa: CASSLAPGTAKDYGYTF
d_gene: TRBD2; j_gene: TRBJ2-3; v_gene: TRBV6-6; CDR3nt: TGTGCCAGCATTGGACTAGCGGGTCCCCTTCGAGATACGCAGTATTTT; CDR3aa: CASIGLAGPLRDTQYF
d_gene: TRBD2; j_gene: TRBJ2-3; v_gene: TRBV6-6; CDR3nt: TGTGCCAGCAGTTACGCGGGGGAATCTGATACGCAGTATTTT; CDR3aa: CASSYAGESDTQYF
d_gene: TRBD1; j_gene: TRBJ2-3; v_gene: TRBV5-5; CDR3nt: TGTGCCAGCAGCTTGGAGGCCAACAGGGGGAGCGATACGCAGTATTTT; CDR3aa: CASSLEANRGSDTQYF
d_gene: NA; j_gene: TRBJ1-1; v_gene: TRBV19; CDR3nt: TGTGCCACCTCACGGCGGGAACCAGGTACTGAAGCTTTCTTT; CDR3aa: CATSRREPGTEAFF
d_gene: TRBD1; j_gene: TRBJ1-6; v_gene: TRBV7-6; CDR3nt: TGTGCCAGCAGCCTCGGGACAGGGGATTCACCCCTCCACTTT; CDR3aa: CASSLGTGDSPLHF
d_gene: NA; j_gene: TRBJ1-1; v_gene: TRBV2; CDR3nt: TGTGCCAGCACCGTGGACATGAACACTGAAGCTTTCTTT; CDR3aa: CASTVDMNTEAFF
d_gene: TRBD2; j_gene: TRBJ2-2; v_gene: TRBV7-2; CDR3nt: TGTGCCAGCAGCTTAGATCGACTAGCGGGAGTCGGACGCACCGGGGAGCTGTTTTTT; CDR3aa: CASSLDRLAGVGRTGELFF